This entry features one TCR beta chain sequence. The sample contains more than one DNA sequence encoding this CDR3. The entry originates in a study of blood T cell repertoires in COVID-19. Study-wide background: COVID-19 samples, acute and convalescent, were from the United States, Italy and Spain. T cells, B-cell-depleted T cells, or PBMCs supplied cDNA or gDNA.

In the authors' workflow: Amplification from reference gene primers served as the basis for estimated nucleated cell counts. The protocol was immunoSEQ multiplex PCR, while the TCRdb copy is restricted to in-frame clones and leaves out a portion. D and trimming were read from the DNA, whereas the V and J calls and clone size are those reported in that table. The table lists approximately 300,000 clones, over 75% of them singletons. Followed longitudinally, the Seattle patients had been enrolled during active infection. The source is a woman aged 30 to 39 with COVID-19, enrolled during active disease. Input material: peripheral blood.

The CDR3 region is CASSLVAGEETQYF. For the CDR3, the DNA is TGCGCCAGCAGCTTGGTGGCGGGAGAGGAGACCCAGTACTTC. The chain uses TRBV5-1 and TRBJ2-5; 7 bases are a match to TRBD2. Germline V lookup: CDR1 SGHRS, CDR2 YFSETQ. The J segment lost 5 bases and the V segment lost 0 bases, leaving 4 bases of the junction unmatched. This CDR3 has 14 amino acids.